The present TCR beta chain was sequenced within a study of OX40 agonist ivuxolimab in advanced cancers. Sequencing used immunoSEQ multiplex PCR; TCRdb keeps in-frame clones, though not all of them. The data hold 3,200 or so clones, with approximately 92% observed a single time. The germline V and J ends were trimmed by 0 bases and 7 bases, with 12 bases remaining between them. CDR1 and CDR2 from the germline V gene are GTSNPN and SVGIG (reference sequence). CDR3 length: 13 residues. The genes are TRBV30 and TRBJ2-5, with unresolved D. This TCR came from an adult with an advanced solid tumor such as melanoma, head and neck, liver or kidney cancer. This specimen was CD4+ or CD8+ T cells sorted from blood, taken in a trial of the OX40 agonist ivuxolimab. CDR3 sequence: CAWSVILSGTQYF. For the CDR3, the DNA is TGTGCCTGGAGTGTAATTTTGTCGGGGACCCAGTACTTC. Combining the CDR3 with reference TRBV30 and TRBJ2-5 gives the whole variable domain SQTIHQWPATLVQPVGSPLSLECTVEGTSNPNLYWYRQAAGRGLQLLFYSVGIGQISSEVPQNLSASRPQDRQFILSSKKLLLSDSGFYLCAWSVILSGTQYFGPGTRLLVL.